This entry concerns a single T cell receptor (beta chain). CDR1 SGHTA and CDR2 FQGNSA come from the germline V gene. The CDR3 extends over 16 amino acids. J was trimmed by 8 bases and V by 1 base; bases with no gene match: 8. PCR was run on genomic DNA. Multiplex PCR with 30 forward and 13 reverse primers amplified the TCR beta CDR3. TCRdb reprocessed the multiplex PCR reads via MiXCR and lists one record per CDR3 protein. The data contain 280,000 or so distinct CDR3 sequences, roughly 44% of them singletons. This sample was included in a study of type 1 and type 2 diabetes patients. The sequenced material came from peripheral blood mononuclear cells (PBMCs). V usage is TRBV7-2 and J usage is TRBJ1-6, with 7 nucleotides matching TRBD1. This sequence was found in a young man with type 2 diabetes. The CDR3 here is CASSLGQGPIYSPLHF. The CDR3 DNA reads as TGTGCCAGCAGCTTAGGACAGGGCCCAATCTATTCACCCCTCCACTTT.